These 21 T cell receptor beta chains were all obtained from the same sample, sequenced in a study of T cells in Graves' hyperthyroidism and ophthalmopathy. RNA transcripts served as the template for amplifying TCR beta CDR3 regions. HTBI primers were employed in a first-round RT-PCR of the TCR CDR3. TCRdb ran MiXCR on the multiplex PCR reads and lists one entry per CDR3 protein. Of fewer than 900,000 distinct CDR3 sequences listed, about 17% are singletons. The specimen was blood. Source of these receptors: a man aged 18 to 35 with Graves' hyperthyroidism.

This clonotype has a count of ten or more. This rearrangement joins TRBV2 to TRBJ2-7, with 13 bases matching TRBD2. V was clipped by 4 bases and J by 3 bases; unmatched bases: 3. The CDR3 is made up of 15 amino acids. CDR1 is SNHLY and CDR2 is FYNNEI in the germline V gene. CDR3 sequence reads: CASSGGTSGVYEQYF. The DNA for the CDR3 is TGTGCCAGCAGTGGTGGGACTAGCGGGGTCTACGAGCAGTACTTC.

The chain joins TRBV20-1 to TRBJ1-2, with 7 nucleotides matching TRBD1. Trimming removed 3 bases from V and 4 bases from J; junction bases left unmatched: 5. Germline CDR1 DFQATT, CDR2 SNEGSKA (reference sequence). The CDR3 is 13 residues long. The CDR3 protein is CSASLQGIYGYTF. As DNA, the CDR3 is TGCAGTGCTAGCCTACAGGGGATCTATGGCTACACCTTC.

DNA of the CDR3: TGTGCCAGCAGCCCGGACGTAAGTGGAGCTAACTATGGCTACACCTTC. Translation gives CASSPDVSGANYGYTF. V usage is TRBV6-1 and J usage is TRBJ1-2; D unclear. The CDR3 totals 16 residues. Between the trimmed V and J ends, which lost 6 bases and 0 bases, there was a span of 17 bases. Germline V CDR1 and CDR2: MNHNS, SASEGT.

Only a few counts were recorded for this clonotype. CDR3 nucleotides: TGTGCCAGTAGTATGGTGGGACAGCCAAATTCACCCCTCCACTTT. It yields the protein CASSMVGQPNSPLHF. The rearrangement joins TRBV19 to TRBJ1-6; 7 bases align to TRBD1. Germline V lookup: CDR1 LNHDA, CDR2 SQIVND (reference sequence). This CDR3 is 15 amino acids long. Trimming cost V 3 bases and J 7 bases; bases outside gene matches: 6.

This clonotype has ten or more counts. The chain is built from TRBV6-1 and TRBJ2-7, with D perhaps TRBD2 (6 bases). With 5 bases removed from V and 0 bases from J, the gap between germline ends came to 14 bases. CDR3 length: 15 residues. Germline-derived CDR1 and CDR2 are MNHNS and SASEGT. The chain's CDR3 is CASSYAGPPSYEQYF. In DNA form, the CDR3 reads TGTGCCAGCAGTTACGCGGGACCACCCTCCTACGAGCAGTACTTC.

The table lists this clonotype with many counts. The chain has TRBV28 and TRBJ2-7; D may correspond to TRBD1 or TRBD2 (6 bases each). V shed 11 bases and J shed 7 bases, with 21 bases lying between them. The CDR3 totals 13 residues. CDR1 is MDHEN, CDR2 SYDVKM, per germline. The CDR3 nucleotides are TGTGCCTCCTTCGGAGGGGGAGCTCAAGAGCAGTACTTC. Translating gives CASFGGGAQEQYF.

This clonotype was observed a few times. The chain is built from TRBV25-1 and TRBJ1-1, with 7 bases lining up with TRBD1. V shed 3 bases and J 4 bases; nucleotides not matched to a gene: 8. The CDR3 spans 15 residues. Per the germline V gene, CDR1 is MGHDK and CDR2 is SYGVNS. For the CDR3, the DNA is TGTGCCAGCAGTGATCCCCGACAGGGCGGCACTGAAGCTTTCTTT. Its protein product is CASSDPRQGGTEAFF.

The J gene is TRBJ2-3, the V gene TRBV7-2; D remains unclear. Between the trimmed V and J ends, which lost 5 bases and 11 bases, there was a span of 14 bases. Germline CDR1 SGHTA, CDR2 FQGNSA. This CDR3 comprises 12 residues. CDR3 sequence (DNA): TGTGCCAGCAGCCCGATGAGGACCAGGCAGTATTTT. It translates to CASSPMRTRQYF.

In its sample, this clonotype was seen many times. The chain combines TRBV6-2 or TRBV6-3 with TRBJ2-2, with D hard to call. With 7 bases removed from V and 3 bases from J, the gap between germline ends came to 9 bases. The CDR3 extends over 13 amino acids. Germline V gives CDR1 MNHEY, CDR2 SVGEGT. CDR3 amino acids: CASIRSDTGELFF. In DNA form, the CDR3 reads TGTGCCAGCATTAGAAGTGACACCGGGGAGCTGTTTTTT.

The CDR3 region is CATSRAGTNSPGANVLTF. The CDR3 DNA reads TGTGCCACCAGCAGAGCCGGGACAAATTCCCCTGGGGCCAACGTCCTGACTTTC. The chain couples TRBV15 to TRBJ2-6; possible D gene TRBD1, 6 bases. Germline V lookup: CDR1 LNHNV, CDR2 YYDKDF (reference sequence). The germline V and J ends were trimmed by 1 base and 2 bases, with 15 bases remaining between them. The CDR3 sequence is 18 residues long.

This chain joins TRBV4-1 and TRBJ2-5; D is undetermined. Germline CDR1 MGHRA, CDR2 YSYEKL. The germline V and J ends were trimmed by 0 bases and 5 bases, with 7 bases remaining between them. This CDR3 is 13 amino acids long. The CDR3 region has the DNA TGCGCCAGCAGCCAAGATAGGGATGAGACCCAGTACTTC. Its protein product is CASSQDRDETQYF.

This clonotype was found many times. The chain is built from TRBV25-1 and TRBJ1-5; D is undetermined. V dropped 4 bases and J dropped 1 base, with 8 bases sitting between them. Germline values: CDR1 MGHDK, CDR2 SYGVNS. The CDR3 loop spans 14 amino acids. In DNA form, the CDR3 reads TGTGCCAGCAGTGGGTCGGGGAGCAATCAGCCCCAGCATTTT. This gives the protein CASSGSGSNQPQHF.

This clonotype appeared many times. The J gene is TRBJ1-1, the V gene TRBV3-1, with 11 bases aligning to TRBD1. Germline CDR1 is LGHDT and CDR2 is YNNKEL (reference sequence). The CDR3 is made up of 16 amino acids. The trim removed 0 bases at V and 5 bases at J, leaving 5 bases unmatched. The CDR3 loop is CASSQERTGGRTEAFF. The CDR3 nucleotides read TGTGCCAGCAGCCAAGAAAGGACAGGGGGCAGGACTGAAGCTTTCTTT.

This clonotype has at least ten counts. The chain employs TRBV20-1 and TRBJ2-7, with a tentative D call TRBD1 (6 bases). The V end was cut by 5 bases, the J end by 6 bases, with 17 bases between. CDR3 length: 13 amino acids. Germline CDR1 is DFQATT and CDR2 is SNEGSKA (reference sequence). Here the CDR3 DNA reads TGCAGTGCTGGCCGGGCCAGAGGGGGCGAGCAGTACTTC. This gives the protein CSAGRARGGEQYF.

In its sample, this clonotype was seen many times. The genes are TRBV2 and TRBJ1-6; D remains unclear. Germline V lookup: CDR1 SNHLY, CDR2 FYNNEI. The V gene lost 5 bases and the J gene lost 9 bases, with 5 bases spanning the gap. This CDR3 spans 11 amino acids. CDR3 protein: CASSYSSPLHF. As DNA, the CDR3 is TGTGCCAGCAGTTACAGTTCACCCCTCCACTTT. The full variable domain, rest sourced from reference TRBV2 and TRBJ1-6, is EPEVTQTPSHQVTQMGQEVILRCVPISNHLYFYWYRQILGQKVEFLVSFYNNEISEKSEIFDDQFSVERPDGSNFTLKIRSTKLEDSAMYFCASSYSSPLHFGNGTRLTVT.

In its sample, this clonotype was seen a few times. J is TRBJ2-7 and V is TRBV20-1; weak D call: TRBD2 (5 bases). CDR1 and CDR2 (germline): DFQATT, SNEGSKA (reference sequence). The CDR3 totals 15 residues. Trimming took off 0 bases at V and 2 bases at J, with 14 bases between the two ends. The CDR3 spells CSARDPGLVTYEQYF. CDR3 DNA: TGCAGTGCTAGAGACCCTGGACTCGTCACCTACGAGCAGTACTTC.

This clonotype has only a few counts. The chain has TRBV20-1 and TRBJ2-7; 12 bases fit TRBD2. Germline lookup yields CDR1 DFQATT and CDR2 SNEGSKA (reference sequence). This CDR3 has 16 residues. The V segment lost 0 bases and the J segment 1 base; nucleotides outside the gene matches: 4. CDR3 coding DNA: TGCAGTGCTAGAGATCTGCTAGCGGGAGGGTCCTACGAGCAGTACTTC. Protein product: CSARDLLAGGSYEQYF.

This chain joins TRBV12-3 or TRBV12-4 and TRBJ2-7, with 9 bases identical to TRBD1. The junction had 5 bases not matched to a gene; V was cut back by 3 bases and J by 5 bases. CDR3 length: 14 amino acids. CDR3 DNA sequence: TGTGCCAGCAGTTTCCCCGGGACAGGGCACGAGCAGTACTTC. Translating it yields CASSFPGTGHEQYF.

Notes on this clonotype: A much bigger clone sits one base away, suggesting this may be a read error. Written as DNA, the CDR3 is TGTGCCAGCAGCCCCGGGACAGGGGCTCGCGAGCAGTACTTC. Amino acid sequence: CASSPGTGAREQYF. The rearrangement joins TRBV3-1 to TRBJ2-7, with 10 bases that match TRBD1. The CDR3 loop spans 14 amino acids. V lost 4 bases to trimming and J lost 6 bases; unmatched junction nucleotides: 6. Germline CDR1 is LGHDT and CDR2 is YNNKEL (reference sequence).

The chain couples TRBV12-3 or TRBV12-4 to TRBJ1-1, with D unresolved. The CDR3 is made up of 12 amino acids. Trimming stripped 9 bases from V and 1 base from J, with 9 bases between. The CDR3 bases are TGTGCCAGTAGGAGACAGAACACTGAAGCTTTCTTT. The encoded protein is CASRRQNTEAFF.

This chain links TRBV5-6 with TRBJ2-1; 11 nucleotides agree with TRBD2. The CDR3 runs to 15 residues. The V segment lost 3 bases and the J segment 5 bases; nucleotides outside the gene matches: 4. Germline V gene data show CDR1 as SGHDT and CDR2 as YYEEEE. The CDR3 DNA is TGTGCCAGCAGCTCAATAGCGGGAGGGAACAATGAGCAGTTCTTC. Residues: CASSSIAGGNNEQFF.